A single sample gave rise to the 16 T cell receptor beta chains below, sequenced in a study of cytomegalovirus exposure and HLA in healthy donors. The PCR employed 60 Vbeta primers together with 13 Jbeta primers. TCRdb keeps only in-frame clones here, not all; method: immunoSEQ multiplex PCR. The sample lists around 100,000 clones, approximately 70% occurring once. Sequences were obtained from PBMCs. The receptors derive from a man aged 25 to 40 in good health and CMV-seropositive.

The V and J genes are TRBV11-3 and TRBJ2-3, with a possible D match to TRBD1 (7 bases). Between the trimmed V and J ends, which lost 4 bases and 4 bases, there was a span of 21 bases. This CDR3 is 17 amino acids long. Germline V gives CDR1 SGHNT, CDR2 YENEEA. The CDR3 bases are TGTGCCAGCAGCTCCCCGGACAGGTTGCGGGGACCAGATACGCAGTATTTT. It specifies CASSSPDRLRGPDTQYF.

The CDR3: CSVEGTTGGPRADTQYF. The CDR3 coding sequence is TGCAGCGTTGAGGGTACGACAGGGGGCCCCCGCGCAGATACGCAGTATTTT. The chain recombines TRBV29-1 with TRBJ2-3, with TRBD1 matching over 10 bases. The V gene's germline CDR1 is SQVTM and CDR2 ANQGSEA. Trimming took 3 bases from V and 4 from J; bases not matched to a gene: 13. This CDR3 region has 17 residues.

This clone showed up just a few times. The DNA for the CDR3 is TGTGCCAGCAGCTTAACCCGCGCACAGGGGAACACTGAAGCTTTCTTT. Translated, it gives CASSLTRAQGNTEAFF. The J gene is TRBJ1-1, the V gene TRBV7-3; the D gene is possibly TRBD1 (6 bases). This CDR3 region has 16 residues. V was trimmed by 0 bases and J by 1 base, leaving 12 bases between them. Germline values: CDR1 SGHTA, CDR2 FQGTGA.

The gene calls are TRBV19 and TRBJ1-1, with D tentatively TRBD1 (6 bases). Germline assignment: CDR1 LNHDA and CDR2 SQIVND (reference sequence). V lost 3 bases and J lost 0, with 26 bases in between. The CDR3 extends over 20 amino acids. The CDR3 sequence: CASSMGAVHPTFTMNTEAFF. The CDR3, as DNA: TGTGCCAGTAGTATGGGGGCAGTTCACCCCACGTTTACTATGAACACTGAAGCTTTCTTT.

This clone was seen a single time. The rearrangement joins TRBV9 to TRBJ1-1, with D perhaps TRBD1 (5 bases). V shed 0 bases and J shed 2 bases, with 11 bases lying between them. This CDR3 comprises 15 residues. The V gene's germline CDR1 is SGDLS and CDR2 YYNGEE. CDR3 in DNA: TGTGCCAGCAGCGTAGGAGCAGGGCCTAACACTGAAGCTTTCTTT. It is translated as CASSVGAGPNTEAFF.

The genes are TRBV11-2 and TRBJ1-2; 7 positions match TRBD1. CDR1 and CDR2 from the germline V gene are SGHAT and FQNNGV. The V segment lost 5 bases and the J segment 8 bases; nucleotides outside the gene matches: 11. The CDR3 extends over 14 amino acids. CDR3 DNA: TGTGCCAGCAGCCTCTCGACAGGGATTGAAGGCTACACCTTC. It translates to CASSLSTGIEGYTF.

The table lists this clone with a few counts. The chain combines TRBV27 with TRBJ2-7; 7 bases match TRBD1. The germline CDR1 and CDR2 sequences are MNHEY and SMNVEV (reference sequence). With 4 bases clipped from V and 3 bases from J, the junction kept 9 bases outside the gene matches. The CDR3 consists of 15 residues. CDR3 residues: CASSSHRGAGYEQYF. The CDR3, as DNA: TGTGCCAGCAGTTCACACAGGGGCGCCGGCTACGAGCAGTACTTC.

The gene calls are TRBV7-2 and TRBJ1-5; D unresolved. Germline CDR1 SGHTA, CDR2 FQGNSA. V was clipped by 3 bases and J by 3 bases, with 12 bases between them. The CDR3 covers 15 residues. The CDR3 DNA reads TGTGCCAGCAGCTTGGGTCGACAAACCAATCAGCCCCAGCATTTT. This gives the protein CASSLGRQTNQPQHF.

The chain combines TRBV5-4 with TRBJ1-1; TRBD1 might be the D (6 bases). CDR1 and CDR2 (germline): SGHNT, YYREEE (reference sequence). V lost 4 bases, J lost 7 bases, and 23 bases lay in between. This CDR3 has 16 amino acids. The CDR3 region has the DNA TGTGCCAGCAGCACAGCGGACAGCCGGACCCAGAGTGAAGCTTTCTTT. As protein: CASSTADSRTQSEAFF.

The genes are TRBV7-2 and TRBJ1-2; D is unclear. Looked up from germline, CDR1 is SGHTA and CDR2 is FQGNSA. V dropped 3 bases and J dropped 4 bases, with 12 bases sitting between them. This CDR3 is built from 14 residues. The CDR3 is CASSLTRQIYGYTF. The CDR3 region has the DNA TGTGCCAGCAGCTTGACACGGCAGATCTATGGCTACACCTTC.

CDR3 amino acids: CAISFPGQGHYGYTF. The CDR3 DNA follows: TGTGCCATCTCGTTCCCGGGACAGGGACACTATGGCTACACCTTC. V and J are TRBV10-3 and TRBJ1-2; the match to TRBD1 covers 9 bases. Germline-derived CDR1 and CDR2 are ENHRY and SYGVKD. This CDR3 has 15 amino acids. V dropped 8 bases and J dropped 3; count of bases not matched to a gene: 10.

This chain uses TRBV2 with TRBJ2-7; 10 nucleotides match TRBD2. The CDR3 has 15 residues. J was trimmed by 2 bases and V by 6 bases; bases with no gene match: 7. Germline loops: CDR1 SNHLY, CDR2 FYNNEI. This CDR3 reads CASRDSGGPAYEQYF. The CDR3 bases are TGTGCCAGCAGGGATAGCGGGGGGCCCGCCTACGAGCAGTACTTC.

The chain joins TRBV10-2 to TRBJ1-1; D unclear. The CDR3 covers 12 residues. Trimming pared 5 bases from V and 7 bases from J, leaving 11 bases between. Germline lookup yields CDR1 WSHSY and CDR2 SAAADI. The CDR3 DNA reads TGCGCCAGCAGTCCAGTACGGGGTGAAGCTTTCTTT. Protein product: CASSPVRGEAFF.

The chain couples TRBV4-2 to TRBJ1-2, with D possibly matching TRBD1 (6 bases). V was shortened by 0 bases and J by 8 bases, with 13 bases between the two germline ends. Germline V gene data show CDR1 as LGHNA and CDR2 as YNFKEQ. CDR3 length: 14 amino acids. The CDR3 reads CASSQDREGVGYTF. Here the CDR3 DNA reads TGTGCCAGCAGCCAAGATCGAGAGGGGGTCGGCTACACCTTC.

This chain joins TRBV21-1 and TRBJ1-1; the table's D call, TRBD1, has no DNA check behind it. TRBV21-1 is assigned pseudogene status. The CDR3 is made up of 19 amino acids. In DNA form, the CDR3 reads TGTGCCAGCAGCAAAGAGATTGGACAGGGCCTGAGGAAGTATACTGAAGCTTTCTTT. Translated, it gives CASSKEIGQGLRKYTEAFF.

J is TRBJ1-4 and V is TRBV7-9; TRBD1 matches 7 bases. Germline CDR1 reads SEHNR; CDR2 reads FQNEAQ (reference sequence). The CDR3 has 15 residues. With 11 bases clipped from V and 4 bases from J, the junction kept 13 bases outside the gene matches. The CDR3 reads CASSPGTEFNEKLFF. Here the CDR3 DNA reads TGTGCCTCGTCGCCCGGGACAGAATTTAATGAAAAACTGTTTTTT.